The next 30 T cell receptor beta chains were all read from a single sample in a study of cytomegalovirus exposure and HLA in healthy donors. The PCR ran on 60 Vbeta and 13 Jbeta primers. Only in-frame clones appear in the TCRdb table, and some are missing; sequencing was by immunoSEQ multiplex PCR. The specimen's table records about 200,000 clones. Sequenced: PBMCs. The receptors come from a boy aged 5 to 17 in good health and CMV-seronegative.

Worth noting for this clone: Germline and junction disagree at one end, which may indicate a read error. CDR3 residues: CASSATGGYGGELFF. The DNA for the CDR3 is TGTGCTAGCAGCGCGACAGGGGGCTATGGCGGGGAGCTGTTTTTT. This chain links TRBV7-7 with TRBJ2-2, with 10 bases fitting TRBD1. The germline gives CDR1 SSHAT, CDR2 FNYEAQ (reference sequence). The CDR3 is 15 residues long.

V gene TRBV4-1 combines with J gene TRBJ2-7, with TRBD1 identical over 7 bases. This CDR3 has 15 residues. With 1 base clipped from V and 0 bases from J, the junction kept 3 bases outside the gene matches. The V gene's germline CDR1 is MGHRA and CDR2 YSYEKL. The CDR3 nucleotides read TGCGCCAGCAGCCAAGGACAGGGAAACTCCTACGAGCAGTACTTC. This encodes CASSQGQGNSYEQYF.

The chain recombines TRBV5-1 with TRBJ1-3, with 8 positions matching TRBD1. This CDR3 has 17 amino acids. V shed 5 bases, J shed 1 base, and the junction held 11 bases outside the gene matches. The germline CDR1 and CDR2 sequences are SGHRS and YFSETQ. The CDR3 DNA sequence: TGCGCCAGCAGAGACCCGACAGGGGAGGCTTCTGGAAACACCATATATTTT. Its translation: CASRDPTGEASGNTIYF.

The chain joins TRBV30 to TRBJ1-3; a weak D match, TRBD1 (5 bases). V was trimmed by 3 bases and J by 0 bases, leaving 12 bases between them. Per the germline V gene, CDR1 is GTSNPN and CDR2 is SVGIG (reference sequence). CDR3 length: 15 residues. The CDR3 is CAWRLQALSGNTIYF. The CDR3 DNA sequence: TGTGCCTGGAGGCTACAGGCGCTCTCTGGAAACACCATATATTTT.

V and J are TRBV9 and TRBJ2-5; 12 bases align to TRBD2. J was trimmed by 5 bases and V by 0 bases; bases with no gene match: 5. The CDR3 extends over 16 amino acids. The germline gives CDR1 SGDLS, CDR2 YYNGEE. Written as DNA, the CDR3 is TGTGCCAGCAGCGTAGGCCTAGCGGGGGGGCGGGAGACCCAGTACTTC. Translated, it gives CASSVGLAGGRETQYF.

J is TRBJ1-1 and V is TRBV2; D is unclear. CDR1 and CDR2 (germline): SNHLY, FYNNEI. V lost 4 bases, J lost 1 base, and 16 bases lay in between. This CDR3 contains 16 residues. In DNA, the CDR3 is TGTGCCAGCAGTGTCAGTCCGGGTGCCCAGAACACTGAAGCTTTCTTT. Its translation is CASSVSPGAQNTEAFF. Full variable domain (rest looked up from reference TRBV2 and TRBJ1-1): EPEVTQTPSHQVTQMGQEVILRCVPISNHLYFYWYRQILGQKVEFLVSFYNNEISEKSEIFDDQFSVERPDGSNFTLKIRSTKLEDSAMYFCASSVSPGAQNTEAFFGQGTRLTVV.

The J gene is TRBJ2-2, the V gene TRBV7-3; D perhaps matches TRBD1 (6 bases). This CDR3 contains 14 residues. Germline CDR1 reads SGHTA; CDR2 reads FQGTGA. Trimming shortened V by 5 bases and J by 3 bases, and 10 bases separated the two germline ends. CDR3 amino acids: CASSRDTYTGELFF. CDR3 nucleotide sequence: TGTGCCAGCAGCCGGGACACCTACACCGGGGAGCTGTTTTTT.

V and J are TRBV6-5 and TRBJ1-6, with TRBD1 as a possible D gene (5 bases). The CDR3 is made up of 16 amino acids. CDR1 is MNHEY, CDR2 SVGAGI, per germline. Trimming left V 0 bases short and J 9 bases short, with 15 bases between. The CDR3 DNA reads TGTGCCAGCAGTTACTCGTCGGGCAGGGAAGCTTCACCCCTCCACTTT. Translation: CASSYSSGREASPLHF.

The chain is built from TRBV6-6 and TRBJ1-2, with D hard to call. The CDR3 extends over 14 amino acids. Germline assignment: CDR1 MNHNY and CDR2 SVGAGI (reference sequence). Deletions cut 2 bases from V and 7 bases from J, with 14 bases between. The CDR3 here is CASSYSRDASGYTF. The DNA for the CDR3 is TGTGCCAGCAGTTACAGCCGAGACGCTAGTGGCTACACCTTC.

The chain joins TRBV4-1 to TRBJ1-1; 10 bases are a match to TRBD1. The CDR3 is made up of 15 amino acids. J lost 1 base, V lost 3 bases, and 2 bases had no gene match. Germline V gives CDR1 MGHRA, CDR2 YSYEKL. The CDR3 coding sequence is TGCGCCAGCAGCCAGGGACAGGGGACGAACACTGAAGCTTTCTTT. This gives the protein CASSQGQGTNTEAFF.

This chain connects TRBV9 to TRBJ2-7, with 7 bases lining up with TRBD1. Trimming took 3 bases from V and 3 from J; bases not matched to a gene: 3. This CDR3 is built from 13 residues. Germline lookup yields CDR1 SGDLS and CDR2 YYNGEE. For the CDR3, the DNA is TGTGCCAGCAGCGCCGGGACAGACTACGAGCAGTACTTC. Its protein is CASSAGTDYEQYF.

The rearrangement joins TRBV5-3 to TRBJ1-5; D unclear. TRBV5-3 carries the ORF label, with uncertain function. The CDR3 has 14 residues. V was pared by 4 bases and J by 3 bases, with 11 bases between. In nucleotides, the CDR3 is TGTGCCAGAAGCGGCGCAGGCCACAATCAGCCCCAGCATTTT. It encodes CARSGAGHNQPQHF.

This chain uses TRBV10-3 with TRBJ2-7; D uncertain. This CDR3 has 14 amino acids. From germline, CDR1 is ENHRY and CDR2 SYGVKD. Trimming took off 3 bases at V and 2 bases at J, with 11 bases between the two ends. Written as DNA, the CDR3 is TGTGCCATCAGTGATGGTTTATCGGCCTACGAGCAGTACTTC. Translating it yields CAISDGLSAYEQYF.

The chain couples TRBV28 to TRBJ1-2; 8 nucleotides match TRBD1. V lost 5 bases, J lost 7 bases, and 6 bases stayed unmatched. The germline gives CDR1 MDHEN, CDR2 SYDVKM. This CDR3 has 13 amino acids. The DNA of the CDR3 is TGTGCCAGCAGTCTACAGGGGGATGCTGGCTACACCTTC. This codes for CASSLQGDAGYTF.

In DNA form, the CDR3 reads TGTGCCAGCAGCTTAGGACAGGGGGCCTCCTACGAGCAGTACTTC. Its protein product is CASSLGQGASYEQYF. V and J are TRBV11-2 and TRBJ2-7, with 10 bases identical to TRBD1. The length of the CDR3 is 15 residues. Germline V gene lookup returns CDR1 SGHAT and CDR2 FQNNGV. Unmatched junction bases numbered 0, after V lost 1 base and J lost 0 bases.

This chain connects TRBV7-9 to TRBJ2-5; possible D gene TRBD2, 6 bases. V was trimmed by 11 bases and J by 2 bases, leaving 12 bases between them. The length of the CDR3 is 12 residues. CDR1 is SEHNR, CDR2 FQNEAQ, per germline (reference sequence). CDR3 residues: CAGGLLQETQYF. DNA for the CDR3: TGTGCCGGGGGACTCCTTCAAGAGACCCAGTACTTC. The full variable domain, in which reference TRBV7-9 and TRBJ2-5 provide the parts outside the CDR3, is DTGVSQNPRHKITKRGQNVTFRCDPISEHNRLYWYRQTLGQGPEFLTYFQNEAQLEKSRLLSDRFSAERPKGSFSTLEIQRTEQGDSAMYLCAGGLLQETQYFGPGTRLLVL.

V usage is TRBV5-1 and J usage is TRBJ1-1, with 7 nucleotides matching TRBD1. This CDR3 region has 16 residues. The V and J ends lost 1 base and 1 base, in that order; junction bases with no gene match: 7. Germline values: CDR1 SGHRS, CDR2 YFSETQ. CDR3 DNA sequence: TGCGCCAGCAGCTTGAATCCAGGGGGTGGGAACACTGAAGCTTTCTTT. This gives the protein CASSLNPGGGNTEAFF.

V is TRBV9 and J is TRBJ1-2; TRBD1 matches 7 bases. Germline assignment: CDR1 SGDLS and CDR2 YYNGEE. The junction had 7 bases not matched to a gene; V was cut back by 4 bases and J by 4 bases. The CDR3 runs to 14 residues. CDR3 DNA sequence: TGTGCCAGCAGCCCTACGGGACAGATCTATGGCTACACCTTC. This codes for CASSPTGQIYGYTF.

The V gene is TRBV9, the J gene TRBJ1-1; TRBD1 is a possible D gene (5 bases). The ends were cut back, 0 bases at V and 1 base at J, with 7 bases in the middle. There are 14 residues in the CDR3. Germline assignment: CDR1 SGDLS and CDR2 YYNGEE. The CDR3 region is CASSVGQRNTEAFF. CDR3 DNA: TGTGCCAGCAGCGTAGGACAGCGGAACACTGAAGCTTTCTTT.

The rearrangement links TRBV7-2 to TRBJ2-1; 7 bases line up with TRBD2. The CDR3 is made up of 15 amino acids. Trimming removed 5 bases from V and 3 bases from J; junction bases left unmatched: 7. Germline V gives CDR1 SGHTA, CDR2 FQGNSA. The CDR3 nucleotides read TGTGCCAGCAGCCCCTCGGGGGGAAACTACAATGAGCAGTTCTTC. It translates to CASSPSGGNYNEQFF.

V and J are TRBV10-1 and TRBJ2-1, with D possibly matching TRBD2 (6 bases). CDR1 and CDR2 from the germline V gene are WNHNN and SYGVQD (reference sequence). Trimming took off 2 bases at V and 3 bases at J, with 17 bases between the two ends. This CDR3 comprises 17 residues. CDR3 loop: CASSENIGLASYNEQFF. Written as DNA, the CDR3 is TGCGCCAGCAGTGAGAATATTGGCCTAGCGAGCTACAATGAGCAGTTCTTC.

V gene TRBV5-1 combines with J gene TRBJ1-2, with unresolved D. This CDR3 is 14 amino acids long. Trimming stripped 0 bases from V and 4 bases from J, with 10 bases between. The germline gives CDR1 SGHRS, CDR2 YFSETQ. CDR3 region: CASSLGTESYGYTF. The CDR3, as DNA: TGCGCCAGCAGCTTGGGTACAGAATCCTATGGCTACACCTTC.

The chain is built from TRBV5-1 and TRBJ2-5; TRBD2 aligns across 9 bases. The CDR3 covers 16 residues. CDR1 and CDR2 from the germline V gene are SGHRS and YFSETQ. After removal of 1 base from V and 2 bases from J, the junction contained 6 bases not matched to a gene. The CDR3 is CASSLSMAGGQETQYF. CDR3 in DNA: TGCGCCAGCAGCTTGTCTATGGCGGGGGGGCAAGAGACCCAGTACTTC.

The chain joins TRBV5-6 to TRBJ2-2; no definite D call. Trimming stripped 1 base from V and 4 bases from J, with 14 bases between. CDR3 length: 16 residues. Germline CDR1 SGHDT, CDR2 YYEEEE. CDR3 DNA: TGTGCCAGCAGCTTGTACCACAAGTCTGTCACCGGGGAGCTGTTTTTT. Its protein is CASSLYHKSVTGELFF.

J is TRBJ2-5 and V is TRBV19, with TRBD2 identical over 9 bases. CDR1 is LNHDA, CDR2 SQIVND, per germline (reference sequence). V gave up 1 base and J gave up 5 bases; unmatched junction bases: 5. This CDR3 has 15 residues. The CDR3 sequence is CASSIATGLAETQYF. CDR3 nucleotide sequence: TGTGCCAGTAGTATAGCCACGGGACTAGCTGAGACCCAGTACTTC.

This chain uses TRBV7-2 with TRBJ1-3; D gene unclear. V was clipped by 4 bases and J by 7 bases, with 14 bases between them. This CDR3 has 14 amino acids. Germline V gene lookup returns CDR1 SGHTA and CDR2 FQGNSA. The CDR3, as DNA: TGTGCCAGCAGCTCCGGGATTTTCACCAACACCATATATTTT. Amino acids: CASSSGIFTNTIYF.

The genes are TRBV29-1 and TRBJ2-1; D is possibly TRBD2 (6 bases). CDR3 length: 14 amino acids. Germline CDR1 is SQVTM and CDR2 is ANQGSEA. V was trimmed by 2 bases and J by 4 bases, leaving 12 bases between them. Written as DNA, the CDR3 is TGCAGCGTTGAACTGGGACTTTTATACAATGAGCAGTTCTTC. Its translation: CSVELGLLYNEQFF.

The J gene is TRBJ2-3, the V gene TRBV18, with D hard to call. This CDR3 has 17 residues. V was pared by 2 bases and J by 0 bases, with 15 bases between. The germline gives CDR1 KGHSH, CDR2 LQKENI. The CDR3 region has the DNA TGTGCCAGCTCACCATCTGTACCAAGTCTAAGCACAGATACGCAGTATTTT. It codes for CASSPSVPSLSTDTQYF.

This chain connects TRBV19 to TRBJ1-1; a weak D match, TRBD1 (6 bases). This CDR3 is built from 13 residues. CDR1 and CDR2 from the germline V gene are LNHDA and SQIVND (reference sequence). V lost 4 bases and J lost 7, with 13 bases in between. The CDR3 reads CASSKTGYGEAFF. CDR3 sequence (DNA): TGTGCCAGTAGTAAAACAGGGTATGGTGAAGCTTTCTTT.

The V and J genes are TRBV27 and TRBJ2-1; 7 bases are shared with TRBD2. This CDR3 has 15 amino acids. Trimming removed 7 bases from V and 8 bases from J; junction bases left unmatched: 14. Germline V gives CDR1 MNHEY, CDR2 SMNVEV (reference sequence). The CDR3 is CASTLRLASGHEQFF. CDR3 nucleotides: TGTGCCAGCACCCTAAGACTAGCCTCCGGGCATGAGCAGTTCTTC.